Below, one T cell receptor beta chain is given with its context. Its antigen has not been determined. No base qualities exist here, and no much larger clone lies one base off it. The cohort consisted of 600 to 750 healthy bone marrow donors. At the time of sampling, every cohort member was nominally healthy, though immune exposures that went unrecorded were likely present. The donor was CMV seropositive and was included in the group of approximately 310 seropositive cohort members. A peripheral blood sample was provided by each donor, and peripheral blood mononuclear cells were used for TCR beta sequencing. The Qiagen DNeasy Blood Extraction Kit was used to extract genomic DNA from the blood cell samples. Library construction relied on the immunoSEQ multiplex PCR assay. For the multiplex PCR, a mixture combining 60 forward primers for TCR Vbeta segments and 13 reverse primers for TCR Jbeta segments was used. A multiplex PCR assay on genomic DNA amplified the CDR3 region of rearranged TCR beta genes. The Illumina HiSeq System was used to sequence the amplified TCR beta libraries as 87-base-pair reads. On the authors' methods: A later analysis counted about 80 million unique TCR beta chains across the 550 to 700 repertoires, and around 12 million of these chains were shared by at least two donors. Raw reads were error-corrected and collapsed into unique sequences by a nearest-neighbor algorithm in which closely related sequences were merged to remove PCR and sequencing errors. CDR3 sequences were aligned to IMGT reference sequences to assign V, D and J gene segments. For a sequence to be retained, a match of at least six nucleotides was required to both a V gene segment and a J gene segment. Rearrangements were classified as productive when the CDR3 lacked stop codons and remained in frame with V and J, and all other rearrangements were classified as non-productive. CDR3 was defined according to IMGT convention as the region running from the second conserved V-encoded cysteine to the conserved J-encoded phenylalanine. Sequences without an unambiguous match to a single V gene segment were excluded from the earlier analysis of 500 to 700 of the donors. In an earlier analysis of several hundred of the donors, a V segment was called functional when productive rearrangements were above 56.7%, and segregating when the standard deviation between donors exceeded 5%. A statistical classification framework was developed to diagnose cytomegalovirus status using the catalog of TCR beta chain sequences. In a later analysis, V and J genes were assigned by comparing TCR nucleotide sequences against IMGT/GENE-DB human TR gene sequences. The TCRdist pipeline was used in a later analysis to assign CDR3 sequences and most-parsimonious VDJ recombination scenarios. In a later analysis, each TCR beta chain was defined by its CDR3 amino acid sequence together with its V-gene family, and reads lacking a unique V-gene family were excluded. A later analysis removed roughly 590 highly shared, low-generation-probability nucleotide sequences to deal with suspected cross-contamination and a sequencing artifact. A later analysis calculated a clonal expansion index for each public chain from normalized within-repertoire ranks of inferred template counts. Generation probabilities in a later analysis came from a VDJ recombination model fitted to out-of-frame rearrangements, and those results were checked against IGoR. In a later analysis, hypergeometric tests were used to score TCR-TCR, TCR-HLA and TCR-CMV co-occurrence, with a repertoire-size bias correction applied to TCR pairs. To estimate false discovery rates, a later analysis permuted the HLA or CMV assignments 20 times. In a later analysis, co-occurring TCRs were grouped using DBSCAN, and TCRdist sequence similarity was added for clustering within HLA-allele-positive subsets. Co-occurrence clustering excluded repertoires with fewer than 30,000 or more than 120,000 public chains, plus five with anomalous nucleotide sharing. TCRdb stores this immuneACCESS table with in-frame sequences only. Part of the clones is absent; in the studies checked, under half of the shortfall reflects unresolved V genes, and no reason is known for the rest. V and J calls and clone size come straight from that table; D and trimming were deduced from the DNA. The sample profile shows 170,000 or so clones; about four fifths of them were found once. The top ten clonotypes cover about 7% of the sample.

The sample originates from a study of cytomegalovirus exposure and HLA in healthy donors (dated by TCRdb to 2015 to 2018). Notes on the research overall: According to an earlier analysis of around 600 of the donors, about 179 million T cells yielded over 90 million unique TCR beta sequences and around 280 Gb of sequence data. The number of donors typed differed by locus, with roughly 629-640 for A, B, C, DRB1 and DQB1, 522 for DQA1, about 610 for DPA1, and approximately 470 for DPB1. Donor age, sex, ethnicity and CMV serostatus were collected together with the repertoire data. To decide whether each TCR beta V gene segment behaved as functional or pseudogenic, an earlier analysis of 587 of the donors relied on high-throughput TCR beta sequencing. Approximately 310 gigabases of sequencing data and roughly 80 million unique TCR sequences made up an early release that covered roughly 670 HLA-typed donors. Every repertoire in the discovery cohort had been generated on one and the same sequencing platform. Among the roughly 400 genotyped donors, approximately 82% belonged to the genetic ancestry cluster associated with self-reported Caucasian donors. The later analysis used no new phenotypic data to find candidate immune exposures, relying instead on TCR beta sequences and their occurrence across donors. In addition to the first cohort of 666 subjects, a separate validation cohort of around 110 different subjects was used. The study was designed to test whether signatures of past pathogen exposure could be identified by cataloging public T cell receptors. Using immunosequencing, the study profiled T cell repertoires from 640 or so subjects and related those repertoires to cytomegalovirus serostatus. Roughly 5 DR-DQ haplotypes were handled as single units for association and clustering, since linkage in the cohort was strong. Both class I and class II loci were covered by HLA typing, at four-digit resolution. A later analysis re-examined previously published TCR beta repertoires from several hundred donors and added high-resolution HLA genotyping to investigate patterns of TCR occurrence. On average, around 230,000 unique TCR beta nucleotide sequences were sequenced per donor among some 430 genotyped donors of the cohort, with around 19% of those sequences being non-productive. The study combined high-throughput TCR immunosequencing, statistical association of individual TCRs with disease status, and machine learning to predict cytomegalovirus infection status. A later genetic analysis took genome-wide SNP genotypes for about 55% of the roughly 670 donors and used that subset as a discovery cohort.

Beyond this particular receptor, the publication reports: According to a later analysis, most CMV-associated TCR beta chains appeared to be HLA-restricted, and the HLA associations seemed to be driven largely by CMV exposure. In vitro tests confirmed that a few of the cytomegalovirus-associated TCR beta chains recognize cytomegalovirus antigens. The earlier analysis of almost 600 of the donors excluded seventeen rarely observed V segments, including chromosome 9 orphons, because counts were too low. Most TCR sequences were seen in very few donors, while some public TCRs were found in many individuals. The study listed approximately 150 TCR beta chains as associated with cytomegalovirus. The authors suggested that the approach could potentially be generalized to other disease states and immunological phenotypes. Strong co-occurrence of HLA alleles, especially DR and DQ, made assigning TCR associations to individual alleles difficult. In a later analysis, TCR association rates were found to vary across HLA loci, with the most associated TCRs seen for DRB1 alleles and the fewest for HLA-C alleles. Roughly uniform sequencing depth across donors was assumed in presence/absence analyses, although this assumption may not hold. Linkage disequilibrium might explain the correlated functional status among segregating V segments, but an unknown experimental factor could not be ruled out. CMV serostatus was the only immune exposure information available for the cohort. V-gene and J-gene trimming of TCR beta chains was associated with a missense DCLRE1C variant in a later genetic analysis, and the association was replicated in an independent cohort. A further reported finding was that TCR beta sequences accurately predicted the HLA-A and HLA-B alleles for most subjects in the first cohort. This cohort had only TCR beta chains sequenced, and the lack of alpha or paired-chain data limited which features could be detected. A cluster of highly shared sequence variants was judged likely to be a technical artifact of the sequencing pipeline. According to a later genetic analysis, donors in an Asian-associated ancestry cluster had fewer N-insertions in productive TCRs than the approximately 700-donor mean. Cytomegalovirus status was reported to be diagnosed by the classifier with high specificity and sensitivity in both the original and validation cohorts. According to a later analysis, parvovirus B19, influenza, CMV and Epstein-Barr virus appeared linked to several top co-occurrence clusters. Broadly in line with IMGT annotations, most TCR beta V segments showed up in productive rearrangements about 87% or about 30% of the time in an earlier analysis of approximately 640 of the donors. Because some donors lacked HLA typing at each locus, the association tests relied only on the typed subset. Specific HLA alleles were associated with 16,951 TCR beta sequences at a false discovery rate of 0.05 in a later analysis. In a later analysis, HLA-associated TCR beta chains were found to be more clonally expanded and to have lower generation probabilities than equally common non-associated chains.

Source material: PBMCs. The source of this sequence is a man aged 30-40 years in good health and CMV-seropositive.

The CDR3 loop reads CASSATGAASTEAFF. Read as DNA, the sequence is TGCGCCAGCAGCGCGACAGGTGCCGCGTCCACTGAAGCTTTCTTT. The sequence joins TRBV5-1 to TRBJ1-1; D gene: possibly TRBD1, on 6 matching bases. Trimming takes 4 bases from V and 4 bases from J, and the germline ends sit 17 bases apart. The germline V gene yields SGHRS for CDR1 and YFSETQ for CDR2. The CDR3 contains 15 residues, cysteine and phenylalanine counted. The DNA shown is the 45-base CDR3, in frame from base 1.